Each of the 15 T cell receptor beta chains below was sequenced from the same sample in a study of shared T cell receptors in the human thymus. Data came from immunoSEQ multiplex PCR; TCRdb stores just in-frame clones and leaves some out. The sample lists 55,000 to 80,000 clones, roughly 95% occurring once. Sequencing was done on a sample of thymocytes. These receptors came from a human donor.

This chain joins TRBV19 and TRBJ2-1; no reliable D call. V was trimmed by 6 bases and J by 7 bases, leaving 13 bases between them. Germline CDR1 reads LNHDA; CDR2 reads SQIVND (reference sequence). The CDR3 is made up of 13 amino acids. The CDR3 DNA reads TGTGCCAGTAGCCCCCCTGGAAGGAATGAGCAGTTCTTC. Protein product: CASSPPGRNEQFF.

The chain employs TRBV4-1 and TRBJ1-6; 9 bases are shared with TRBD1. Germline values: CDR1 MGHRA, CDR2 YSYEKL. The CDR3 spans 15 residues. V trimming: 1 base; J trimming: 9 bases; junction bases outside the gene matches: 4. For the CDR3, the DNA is TGCGCCAGCAGCCAAGGAGAGGACAGGGGTTCACCCCTCCACTTT. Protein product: CASSQGEDRGSPLHF.

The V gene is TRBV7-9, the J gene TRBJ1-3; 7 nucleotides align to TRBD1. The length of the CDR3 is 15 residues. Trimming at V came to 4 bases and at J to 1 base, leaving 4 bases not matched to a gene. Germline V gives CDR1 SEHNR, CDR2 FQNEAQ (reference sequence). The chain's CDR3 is CASSSYRGSGNTIYF. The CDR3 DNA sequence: TGTGCCAGCAGCTCGTACAGGGGATCTGGAAACACCATATATTTT.

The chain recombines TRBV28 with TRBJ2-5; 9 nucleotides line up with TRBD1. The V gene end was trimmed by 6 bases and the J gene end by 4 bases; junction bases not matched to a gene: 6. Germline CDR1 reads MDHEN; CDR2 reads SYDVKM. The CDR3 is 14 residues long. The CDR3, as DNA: TGTGCCAGCAGCCCTCGGGGACAGGGAGAGACCCAGTACTTC. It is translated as CASSPRGQGETQYF.

CDR3 protein: CASSWRPSGTDTQYF. The CDR3 nucleotides are TGCGCCAGCAGCTGGAGGCCTAGCGGCACAGATACGCAGTATTTT. This rearrangement joins TRBV10-2 to TRBJ2-3; D might be TRBD2 (6 bases). V lost 6 bases to trimming and J lost 1 base, with 14 bases between them. Germline V gene lookup returns CDR1 WSHSY and CDR2 SAAADI. The CDR3 has 15 residues.

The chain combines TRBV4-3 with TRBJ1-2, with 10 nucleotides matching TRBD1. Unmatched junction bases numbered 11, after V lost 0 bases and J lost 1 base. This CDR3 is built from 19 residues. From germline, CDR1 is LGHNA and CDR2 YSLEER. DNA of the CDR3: TGCGCCAGCAGCCAAGATCATACGGACAGGGGGGTTATTAACTATGGCTACACCTTC. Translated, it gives CASSQDHTDRGVINYGYTF.

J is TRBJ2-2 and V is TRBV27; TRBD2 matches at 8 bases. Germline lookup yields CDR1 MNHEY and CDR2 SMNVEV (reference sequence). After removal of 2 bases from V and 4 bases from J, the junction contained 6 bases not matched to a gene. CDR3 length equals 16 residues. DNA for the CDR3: TGTGCCAGCAGTTTAAGGCGGGGGGACGCCACCGGGGAGCTGTTTTTT. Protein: CASSLRRGDATGELFF.

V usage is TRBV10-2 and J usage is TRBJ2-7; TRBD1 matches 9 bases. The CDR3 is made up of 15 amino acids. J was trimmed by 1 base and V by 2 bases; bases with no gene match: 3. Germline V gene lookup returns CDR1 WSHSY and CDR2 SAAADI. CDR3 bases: TGCGCCAGCAGTGAGGGGACAGGGACATCCTACGAGCAGTACTTC. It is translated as CASSEGTGTSYEQYF.

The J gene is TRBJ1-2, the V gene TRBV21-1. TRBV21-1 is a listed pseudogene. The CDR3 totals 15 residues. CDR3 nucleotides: TGTGCCAGCAGCAAAAACCCACCCCCGGACTATGGCTACACCTTC. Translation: CASSKNPPPDYGYTF.

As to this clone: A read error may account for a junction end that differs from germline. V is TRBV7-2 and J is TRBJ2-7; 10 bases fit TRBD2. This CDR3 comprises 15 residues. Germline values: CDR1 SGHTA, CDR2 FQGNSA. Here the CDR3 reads CASILLAGWNYEQYF. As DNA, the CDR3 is TGTGCCAGCATCTTACTAGCGGGGTGGAACTACGAGCAGTACTTC.

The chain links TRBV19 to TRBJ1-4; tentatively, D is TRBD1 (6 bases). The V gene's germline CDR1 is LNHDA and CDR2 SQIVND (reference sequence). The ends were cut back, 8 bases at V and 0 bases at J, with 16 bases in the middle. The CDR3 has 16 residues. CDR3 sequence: CASRGGLATTNEKLFF. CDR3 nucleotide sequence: TGTGCCAGTCGCGGGGGGCTCGCAACAACTAATGAAAAACTGTTTTTT.

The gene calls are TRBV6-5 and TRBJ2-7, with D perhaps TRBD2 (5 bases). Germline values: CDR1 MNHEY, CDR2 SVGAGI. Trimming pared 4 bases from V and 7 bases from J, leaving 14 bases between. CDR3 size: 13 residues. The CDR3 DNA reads TGTGCCAGCAGTTGGGTCGTTTCGGGGGAGCAGTACTTC. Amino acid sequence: CASSWVVSGEQYF.

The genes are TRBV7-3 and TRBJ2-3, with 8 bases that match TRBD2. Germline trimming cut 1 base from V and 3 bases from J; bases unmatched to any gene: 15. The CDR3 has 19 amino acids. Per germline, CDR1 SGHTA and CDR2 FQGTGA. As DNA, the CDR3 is TGTGCCAGCAGCTTAATTTGGCGGGAAAGCGGGGGAGTGACAGATACGCAGTATTTT. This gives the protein CASSLIWRESGGVTDTQYF.

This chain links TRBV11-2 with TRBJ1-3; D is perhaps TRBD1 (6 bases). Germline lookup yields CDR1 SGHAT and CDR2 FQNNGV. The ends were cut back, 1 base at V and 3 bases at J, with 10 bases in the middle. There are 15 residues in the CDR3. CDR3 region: CASSLAGVSGNTIYF. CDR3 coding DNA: TGTGCCAGCAGCTTAGCAGGGGTCAGTGGAAACACCATATATTTT. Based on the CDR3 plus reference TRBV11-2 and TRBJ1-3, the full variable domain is EAGVAQSPRYKIIEKRQSVAFWCNPISGHATLYWYQQILGQGPKLLIQFQNNGVVDDSQLPKDRFSAERLKGVDSTLKIQPAKLEDSAVYLCASSLAGVSGNTIYFGEGSWLTVV.

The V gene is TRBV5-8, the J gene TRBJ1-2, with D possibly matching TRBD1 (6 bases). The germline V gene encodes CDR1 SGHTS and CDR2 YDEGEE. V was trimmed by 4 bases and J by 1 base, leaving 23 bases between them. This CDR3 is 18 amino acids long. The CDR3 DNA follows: TGTGCCAGCAGCCTGGACAGCAACTATACACCTTTTAACTATGGCTACACCTTC. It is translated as CASSLDSNYTPFNYGYTF.